Listed here is a single TCR beta chain. As to time point: pre-sensitization, week 0. Treatment indicated: therapeutic diphenylcyclopropenone sensitization with weekly scalp DPC. The study drew its donors from alopecia patients who were 18 to 70 years old and suitable for DPC. The source of the sample is a study of human T cells and chemical hapten exposure. Study in general: The cohort included alopecia areata under or over 50% scalp, totalis and universalis.

Library construction involved attaching unique molecular identifiers to individual cDNA molecules, which allowed quantitative, reproducible TCR counting. In the study's own analysis: TCRs per sample had a median of approximately 96,000 and ranged from 23,224 to 690,600. TCRdb re-called the RACE reads through MiXCR, storing one row per CDR3 protein. The V and J calls were not made by the authors but by TCRdb's processing. The sample holds over 300,000 distinct CDR3 sequences, approximately 5.1% seen once. The CDR3 runs to 14 residues. Germline values: CDR1 SQVTM, CDR2 ANQGSEA. Trimming cost V 1 base and J 2 bases; bases outside gene matches: 1.

Specimen: whole blood, collected in connection with sensitization to the hapten diphenylcyclopropenone (DPC). This sequence joins TRBV29-1 and TRBJ1-1; 10 bases are a match to TRBD1. The receptor was derived from a woman aged 45-65 years with alopecia areata. Some clones in this sample may be carry-over from other donors' samples. The CDR3 spells CSVEGQGANTEAFF. CDR3 nucleotide sequence: TGCAGCGTTGAAGGACAGGGGGCTAACACTGAAGCTTTCTTT.